The 23 T cell receptor beta chains presented below share a single source sample, sequenced in a study of pediatric ulcerative colitis. Assay used: immunoSEQ multiplex PCR; TCRdb lists only in-frame clones, some missing. The data hold some 37,000 clones, with 60% to 75% observed a single time. Rectal tissue came from one to two pinch biopsies taken at colonoscopy. The specimen sequenced was gut tissue. These receptor sequences come from a boy under 18 with moderate ulcerative colitis.

V gene TRBV30 combines with J gene TRBJ1-6; D might be TRBD1 (5 bases). V was shortened by 7 bases and J by 5 bases, with 9 bases between the two germline ends. Per the germline V gene, CDR1 is GTSNPN and CDR2 is SVGIG (reference sequence). This CDR3 has 12 amino acids. CDR3 in amino acids: CASPGDNSPLHF. The DNA of the CDR3 is TGTGCCTCCCCGGGGGATAATTCACCCCTCCACTTT.

This clone has just a few counts. The rearrangement uses TRBV18 and TRBJ1-4, with D maybe TRBD1 (6 bases). Germline V gene data show CDR1 as KGHSH and CDR2 as LQKENI. V gave up 3 bases and J gave up 8 bases, with 16 bases separating them. This CDR3 has 15 amino acids. CDR3 amino acids: CASSPRTAQGEKLFF. The CDR3 DNA reads TGTGCCAGCTCACCGAGGACAGCCCAGGGAGAAAAACTGTTTTTT. Based on the CDR3 plus reference TRBV18 and TRBJ1-4, the full variable domain is NAGVMQNPRHLVRRRGQEARLRCSPMKGHSHVYWYRQLPEEGLKFMVYLQKENIIDESGMPKERFSAEFPKEGPSILRIQQVVRGDSAAYFCASSPRTAQGEKLFFGSGTQLSVL.

The genes are TRBV4-1 and TRBJ2-6; no clear D gene. The germline V and J ends were trimmed by 1 base and 0 bases, with 7 bases remaining between them. Germline V gene sequence: CDR1 MGHRA, CDR2 YSYEKL. The CDR3 has 16 residues. CDR3 DNA: TGCGCCAGCAGCCAAGGGCCTTACTCTGGGGCCAACGTCCTGACTTTC. Protein sequence: CASSQGPYSGANVLTF.

This chain joins TRBV6-1 and TRBJ2-2; D remains unclear. The V and J ends lost 3 bases and 6 bases respectively, with 11 bases between them. CDR3 length equals 14 residues. The germline V gene encodes CDR1 MNHNS and CDR2 SASEGT. CDR3: CASSDPILAGELFF. The CDR3 bases are TGTGCCAGCAGTGATCCCATATTAGCCGGGGAGCTGTTTTTT.

V usage is TRBV6-1 and J usage is TRBJ2-3; 7 positions agree with TRBD1. The CDR3 has 15 residues. Germline CDR1 is MNHNS and CDR2 is SASEGT. The ends lost 2 bases at V and 3 bases at J; junction bases unmatched: 5. The CDR3 DNA is TGTGCCAGCAGTGAACAAGGGGGCGGAACAGATACGCAGTATTTT. The encoded protein is CASSEQGGGTDTQYF.

The V and J genes are TRBV28 and TRBJ1-5; 7 bases fit TRBD1. Per the germline V gene, CDR1 is MDHEN and CDR2 is SYDVKM. Trimming cost V 1 base and J 3 bases; bases outside gene matches: 15. The CDR3 is made up of 19 amino acids. Here the CDR3 reads CASSLFQLIYRGNNQPQHF. CDR3 nucleotide sequence: TGTGCCAGCAGTTTATTTCAATTAATATACAGGGGCAACAATCAGCCCCAGCATTTT.

The CDR3 is CASSEVGRGGEKLFF. The CDR3 nucleotides read TGTGCCAGCAGTGAAGTCGGCAGGGGAGGCGAAAAACTGTTTTTT. The rearrangement uses TRBV2 and TRBJ1-4; maybe TRBD1 (6 bases). CDR3 length: 15 amino acids. The germline V and J ends were trimmed by 1 base and 8 bases, with 14 bases remaining between them. CDR1 is SNHLY, CDR2 FYNNEI, per germline.

The V call is TRBV18, the J call TRBJ1-5; D is uncertain. Trimming shortened V by 11 bases and J by 0 bases, and 11 bases separated the two germline ends. The CDR3 has 13 residues. Looked up from germline, CDR1 is KGHSH and CDR2 is LQKENI. The chain's CDR3 is CASSLDSNQPQHF. CDR3 nucleotides: TGTGCCTCTTCTCTCGATAGCAATCAGCCCCAGCATTTT.

The chain links TRBV19 to TRBJ2-5; D remains unclear. Germline loops: CDR1 LNHDA, CDR2 SQIVND (reference sequence). The CDR3 has 14 amino acids. Trimming removed 3 bases from V and 2 bases from J, with 10 bases in between. The CDR3 is CASSILGYQETQYF. DNA for the CDR3: TGTGCCAGTAGTATTTTAGGCTATCAAGAGACCCAGTACTTC.

The rearrangement links TRBV7-9 to TRBJ1-4; D ambiguous. V shed 5 bases and J shed 0 bases, with 10 bases lying between them. Germline values: CDR1 SEHNR, CDR2 FQNEAQ (reference sequence). The CDR3 is made up of 15 amino acids. The CDR3 loop is CASSPNLATNEKLFF. In DNA, the CDR3 is TGTGCCAGCAGCCCCAACCTTGCAACTAATGAAAAACTGTTTTTT.

The chain combines TRBV30 with TRBJ1-1; perhaps TRBD1 as D (6 bases). The CDR3 extends over 14 amino acids. The ends were cut back, 2 bases at V and 6 bases at J, with 16 bases in the middle. CDR1 is GTSNPN and CDR2 is SVGIG in the germline V gene (reference sequence). CDR3 protein: CAWSYTGLGSEAFF. In nucleotides, the CDR3 is TGTGCCTGGAGTTACACAGGGCTGGGGTCTGAAGCTTTCTTT.

The chain links TRBV7-2 to TRBJ2-4; D call uncertain. CDR1 is SGHTA and CDR2 is FQGNSA in the germline V gene. This CDR3 is built from 16 residues. Trimming cost V 1 base and J 0 bases, with 10 bases left between them. The CDR3 spells CASSLEVGIAKNIQYF. CDR3 coding DNA: TGTGCCAGCAGCTTAGAGGTTGGGATAGCCAAAAACATTCAGTACTTC. Filled out from reference TRBV7-2 and TRBJ2-4, the complete variable domain reads GAGVSQSPSNKVTEKGKDVELRCDPISGHTALYWYRQSLGQGLEFLIYFQGNSAPDKSGLPSDRFSAERTGGSVSTLTIQRTQQEDSAVYLCASSLEVGIAKNIQYFGAGTRLSVL.

The J gene is TRBJ2-2, the V gene TRBV7-2, with 7 bases matching TRBD1. CDR1 is SGHTA and CDR2 is FQGNSA in the germline V gene. This CDR3 spans 18 amino acids. With V trimmed by 1 base and J by 2 bases, 10 bases remained unmatched. The CDR3 nucleotides are TGTGCCAGCAGCTTAGGGGCCTTCGGGACAGTAAACACCGGGGAGCTGTTTTTT. It yields the protein CASSLGAFGTVNTGELFF.

The rearrangement links TRBV2 to TRBJ2-2, with 12 positions matching TRBD2. Germline V lookup: CDR1 SNHLY, CDR2 FYNNEI. CDR3 size: 16 residues. The J segment lost 4 bases and the V segment lost 5 bases, leaving 5 bases of the junction unmatched. This chain's CDR3 is CASSRLAGDSTGELFF. In DNA, the CDR3 is TGTGCCAGCAGTCGACTAGCGGGAGATAGCACCGGGGAGCTGTTTTTT.

The J gene is TRBJ2-6, the V gene TRBV5-8; D might be TRBD1 or TRBD2, each matching 5 bases. Looked up from germline, CDR1 is SGHTS and CDR2 is YDEGEE. The CDR3 loop spans 15 amino acids. V was shortened by 6 bases and J by 0 bases, with 10 bases between the two germline ends. CDR3 residues: CASTRGASGANVLTF. The CDR3 DNA reads as TGTGCCAGCACCCGAGGGGCCTCTGGGGCCAACGTCCTGACTTTC.

This chain uses TRBV4-1 with TRBJ2-1, with a possible D match to TRBD2 (5 bases). V lost 0 bases to trimming and J lost 0 bases, with 12 bases between them. This CDR3 contains 17 residues. CDR1 is MGHRA and CDR2 is YSYEKL in the germline V gene. The CDR3 reads CASSQDEGPGSYNEQFF. In DNA, the CDR3 is TGCGCCAGCAGCCAAGATGAGGGTCCGGGCTCCTACAATGAGCAGTTCTTC.

The CDR3 bases are TGCGCCAGCAGCTTGGGGTCCGGAGCAGGGGTGGGAGAGACCCAGTACTTC. As protein: CASSLGSGAGVGETQYF. V usage is TRBV5-1 and J usage is TRBJ2-5; D is possibly TRBD1 (6 bases). V was pared by 0 bases and J by 4 bases, with 19 bases between. The CDR3 contains 17 residues. The germline CDR1 and CDR2 sequences are SGHRS and YFSETQ.

This clone was seen only a few times. This chain joins TRBV6-1 and TRBJ2-7, with 9 bases identical to TRBD2. This CDR3 spans 12 amino acids. Germline CDR1 MNHNS, CDR2 SASEGT. Trimming cost V 8 bases and J 7 bases; bases outside gene matches: 6. DNA of the CDR3: TGTGCCAGCGCGGGAGGGCCTGATGAGCAGTACTTC. This gives the protein CASAGGPDEQYF.

This clone was detected only a few times. The genes are TRBV7-6 and TRBJ2-2, with D perhaps TRBD1 or TRBD2 (5 bases each). V lost 8 bases, J lost 4 bases, and 14 bases lay in between. Germline V gene lookup returns CDR1 SGHVS and CDR2 FNYEAQ. The CDR3 consists of 14 residues. This CDR3 is CASHGAVSTGELFF. CDR3 nucleotides: TGTGCCAGCCACGGGGCAGTTAGCACCGGGGAGCTGTTTTTT.

The chain joins TRBV4-1 to TRBJ2-1; 8 positions match TRBD1. The CDR3 length is 17 residues. The germline CDR1 and CDR2 sequences are MGHRA and YSYEKL. V shed 0 bases and J 4 bases; nucleotides not matched to a gene: 8. The chain's CDR3 is CASSQDPSGQVYNEQFF. The DNA for the CDR3 is TGCGCCAGCAGCCAAGATCCCTCGGGACAGGTGTACAATGAGCAGTTCTTC.

This chain links TRBV2 with TRBJ2-3; 7 nucleotides line up with TRBD2. The V and J ends lost 4 bases and 0 bases, in that order; junction bases with no gene match: 7. The CDR3 has 16 amino acids. Per germline, CDR1 SNHLY and CDR2 FYNNEI. CDR3 sequence (DNA): TGTGCCAGCAGTGGGTCGCGAGCGGGAAGCACAGATACGCAGTATTTT. It yields the protein CASSGSRAGSTDTQYF.

This rearrangement joins TRBV7-6 to TRBJ2-1; 7 positions match TRBD2. The CDR3 runs to 13 residues. Germline assignment: CDR1 SGHVS and CDR2 FNYEAQ. The ends lost 5 bases at V and 14 bases at J; junction bases unmatched: 12. Here the CDR3 DNA reads TGTGCCAGCAGCCTTTTGGGGGGGGAACTAGAGTTCTTC. Its protein is CASSLLGGELEFF.

This rearrangement joins TRBV7-6 to TRBJ2-3; D ambiguous. Per germline, CDR1 SGHVS and CDR2 FNYEAQ. With 6 bases removed from V and 0 bases from J, the gap between germline ends came to 7 bases. The CDR3 contains 13 residues. The CDR3 spells CASRPTSTDTQYF. The CDR3 nucleotides read TGTGCCAGCAGACCGACAAGCACAGATACGCAGTATTTT. Variable domain in full (rest from reference TRBV7-6 and TRBJ2-3): GAGVSQSPRYKVTKRGQDVALRCDPISGHVSLYWYRQALGQGPEFLTYFNYEAQQDKSGLPNDRFSAERPEGSISTLTIQRTEQRDSAMYRCASRPTSTDTQYFGPGTRLTVL.